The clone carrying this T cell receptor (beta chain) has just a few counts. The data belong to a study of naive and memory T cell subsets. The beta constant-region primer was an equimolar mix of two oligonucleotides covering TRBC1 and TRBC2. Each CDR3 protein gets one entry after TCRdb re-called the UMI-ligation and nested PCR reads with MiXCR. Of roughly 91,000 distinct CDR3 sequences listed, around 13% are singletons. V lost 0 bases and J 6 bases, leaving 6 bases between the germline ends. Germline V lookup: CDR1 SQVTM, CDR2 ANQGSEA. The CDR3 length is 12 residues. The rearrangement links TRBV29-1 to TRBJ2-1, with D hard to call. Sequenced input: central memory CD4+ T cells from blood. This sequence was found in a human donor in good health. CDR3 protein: CSVEEAVNEQFF. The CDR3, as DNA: TGCAGCGTTGAAGAAGCTGTCAATGAGCAGTTCTTC.